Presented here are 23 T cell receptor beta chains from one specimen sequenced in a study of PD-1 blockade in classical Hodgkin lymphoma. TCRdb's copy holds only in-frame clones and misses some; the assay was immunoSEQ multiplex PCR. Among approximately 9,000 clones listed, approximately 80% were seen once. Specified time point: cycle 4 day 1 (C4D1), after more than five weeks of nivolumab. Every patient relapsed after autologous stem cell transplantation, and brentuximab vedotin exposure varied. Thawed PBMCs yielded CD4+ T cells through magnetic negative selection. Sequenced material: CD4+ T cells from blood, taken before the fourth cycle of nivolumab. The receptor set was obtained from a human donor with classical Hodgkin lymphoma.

CDR3 sequence reads: CASSYSGVLGEKLFF. CDR3 coding DNA: TGTGCCAGCAGTTACTCAGGGGTTCTTGGTGAAAAACTGTTTTTT. The chain carries TRBV6-6 and TRBJ1-4; D is perhaps TRBD1 (5 bases). Germline values: CDR1 MNHNY, CDR2 SVGAGI (reference sequence). The CDR3 contains 15 residues. Trimming removed 0 bases at V and 7 bases at J, with 12 bases between.

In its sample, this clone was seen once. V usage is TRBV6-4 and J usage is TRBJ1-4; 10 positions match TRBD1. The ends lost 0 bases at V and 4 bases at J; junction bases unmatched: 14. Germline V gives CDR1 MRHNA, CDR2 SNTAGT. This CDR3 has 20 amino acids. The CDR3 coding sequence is TGTGCCAGCAGTGACTCCGGGACAGGGGCCAGAGTCTACCATAATGAAAAACTGTTTTTT. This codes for CASSDSGTGARVYHNEKLFF.

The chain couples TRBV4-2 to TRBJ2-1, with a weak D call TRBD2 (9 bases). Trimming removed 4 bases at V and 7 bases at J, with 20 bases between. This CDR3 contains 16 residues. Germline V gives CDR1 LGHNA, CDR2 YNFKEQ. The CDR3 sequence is CASSRSDRAGGNEQFF. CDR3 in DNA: TGTGCCAGCAGCCGATCGGACAGGGCGGGAGGGAATGAGCAGTTCTTC.

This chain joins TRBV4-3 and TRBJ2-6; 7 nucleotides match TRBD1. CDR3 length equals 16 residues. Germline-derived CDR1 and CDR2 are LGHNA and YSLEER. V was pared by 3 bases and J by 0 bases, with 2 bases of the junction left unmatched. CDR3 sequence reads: CASSHGTASGANVLTF. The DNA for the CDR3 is TGCGCCAGCAGCCATGGGACAGCCTCTGGGGCCAACGTCCTGACTTTC.

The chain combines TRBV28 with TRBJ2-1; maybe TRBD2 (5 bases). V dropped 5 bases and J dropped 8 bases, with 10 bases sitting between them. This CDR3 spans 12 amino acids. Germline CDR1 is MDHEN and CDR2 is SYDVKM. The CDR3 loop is CASSLTGDEQFF. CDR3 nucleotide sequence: TGTGCCAGCAGTCTGACCGGGGATGAGCAGTTCTTC.

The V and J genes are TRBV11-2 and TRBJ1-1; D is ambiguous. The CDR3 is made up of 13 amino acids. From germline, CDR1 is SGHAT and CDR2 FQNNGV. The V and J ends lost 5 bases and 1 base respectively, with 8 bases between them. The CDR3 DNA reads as TGTGCCAGCAGCCTAGGACCGAACACTGAAGCTTTCTTT. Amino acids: CASSLGPNTEAFF.

CDR3 in DNA: TGTGCCAGCAGTTCGGACTTCCTCACCGGGGAGCTGTTTTTT. The encoded protein is CASSSDFLTGELFF. The chain combines TRBV7-9 with TRBJ2-2; D is perhaps TRBD2 (5 bases). Germline loops: CDR1 SEHNR, CDR2 FQNEAQ (reference sequence). V lost 6 bases and J lost 4, with 12 bases in between. CDR3 size: 14 residues. Based on the CDR3 plus reference TRBV7-9 and TRBJ2-2, the full variable domain is DTGVSQNPRHKITKRGQNVTFRCDPISEHNRLYWYRQTLGQGPEFLTYFQNEAQLEKSRLLSDRFSAERPKGSFSTLEIQRTEQGDSAMYLCASSSDFLTGELFFGEGSRLTVL.

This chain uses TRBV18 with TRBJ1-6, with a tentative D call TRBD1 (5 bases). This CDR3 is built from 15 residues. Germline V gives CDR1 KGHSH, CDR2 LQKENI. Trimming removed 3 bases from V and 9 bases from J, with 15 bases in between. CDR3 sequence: CASSPEAQGSSPLHF. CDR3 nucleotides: TGTGCCAGCTCACCCGAGGCTCAGGGTAGTTCACCCCTCCACTTT. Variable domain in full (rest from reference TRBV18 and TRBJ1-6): NAGVMQNPRHLVRRRGQEARLRCSPMKGHSHVYWYRQLPEEGLKFMVYLQKENIIDESGMPKERFSAEFPKEGPSILRIQQVVRGDSAAYFCASSPEAQGSSPLHFGNGTRLTVT.

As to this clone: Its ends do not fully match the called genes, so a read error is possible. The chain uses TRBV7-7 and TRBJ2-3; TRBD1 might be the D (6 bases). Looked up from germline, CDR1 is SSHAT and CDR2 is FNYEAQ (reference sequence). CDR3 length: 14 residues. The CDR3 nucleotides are TGTGCTAGCAGCTTACAGGGTGAGACAGATACGCAGTATTTT. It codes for CASSLQGETDTQYF.

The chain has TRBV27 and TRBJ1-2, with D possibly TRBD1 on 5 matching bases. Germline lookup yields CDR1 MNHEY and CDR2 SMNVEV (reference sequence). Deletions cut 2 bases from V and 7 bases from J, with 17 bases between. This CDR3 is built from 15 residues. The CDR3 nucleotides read TGTGCCAGCAGTTTAAGCTTGGGGGTAATCGGTGGCTACACCTTC. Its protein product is CASSLSLGVIGGYTF.

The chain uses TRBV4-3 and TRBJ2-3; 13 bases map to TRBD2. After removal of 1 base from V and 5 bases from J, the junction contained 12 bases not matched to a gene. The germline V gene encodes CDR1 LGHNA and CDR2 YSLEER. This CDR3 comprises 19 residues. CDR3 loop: CASSQGGGTSGRARDTQYF. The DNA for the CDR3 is TGCGCCAGCAGCCAAGGCGGCGGAACTAGCGGGAGGGCCAGAGATACGCAGTATTTT.

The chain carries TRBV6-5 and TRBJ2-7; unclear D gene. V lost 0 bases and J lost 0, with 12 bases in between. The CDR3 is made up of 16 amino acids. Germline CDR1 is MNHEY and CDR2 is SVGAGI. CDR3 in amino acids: CASSYSRGRSSYEQYF. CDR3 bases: TGTGCCAGCAGTTACTCGCGAGGACGGAGCTCCTACGAGCAGTACTTC.

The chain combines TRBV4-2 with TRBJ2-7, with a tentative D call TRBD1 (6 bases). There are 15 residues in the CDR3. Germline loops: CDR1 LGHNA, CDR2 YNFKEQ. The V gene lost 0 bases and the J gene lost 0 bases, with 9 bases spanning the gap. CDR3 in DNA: TGTGCCAGCAGCCAAGACAGGGGAAGCTCCTACGAGCAGTACTTC. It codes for CASSQDRGSSYEQYF.

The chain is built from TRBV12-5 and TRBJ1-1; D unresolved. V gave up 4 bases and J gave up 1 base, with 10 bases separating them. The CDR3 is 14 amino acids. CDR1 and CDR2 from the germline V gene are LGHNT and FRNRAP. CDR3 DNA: TGTGCTAGTGGTTCCGTAACTGAGAACACTGAAGCTTTCTTT. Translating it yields CASGSVTENTEAFF.

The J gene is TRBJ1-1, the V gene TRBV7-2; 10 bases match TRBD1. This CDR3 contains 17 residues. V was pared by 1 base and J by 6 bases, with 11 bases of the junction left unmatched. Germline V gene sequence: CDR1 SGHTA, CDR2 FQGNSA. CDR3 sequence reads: CASSLVGGAGQGAEAFF. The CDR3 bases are TGTGCCAGCAGCTTAGTGGGAGGGGCCGGACAGGGGGCTGAAGCTTTCTTT.

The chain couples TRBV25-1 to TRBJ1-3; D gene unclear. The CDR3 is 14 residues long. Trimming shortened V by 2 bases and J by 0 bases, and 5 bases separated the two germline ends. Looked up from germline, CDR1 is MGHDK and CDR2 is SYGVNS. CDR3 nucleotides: TGTGCCAGCAGTGAAGAAAGCTCTGGAAACACCATATATTTT. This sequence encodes CASSEESSGNTIYF.

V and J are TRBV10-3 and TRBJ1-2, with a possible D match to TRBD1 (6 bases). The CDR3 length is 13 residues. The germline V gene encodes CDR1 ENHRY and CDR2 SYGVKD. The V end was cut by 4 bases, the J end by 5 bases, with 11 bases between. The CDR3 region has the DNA TGTGCCATCAGTGGGAGGGGGGCATATGGCTACACCTTC. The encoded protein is CAISGRGAYGYTF.

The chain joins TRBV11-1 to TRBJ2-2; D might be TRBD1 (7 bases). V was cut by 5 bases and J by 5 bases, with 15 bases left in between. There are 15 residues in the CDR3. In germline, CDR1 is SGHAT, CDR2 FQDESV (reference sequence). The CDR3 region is CASSRFQGGTGELFF. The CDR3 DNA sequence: TGTGCCAGCAGCCGGTTCCAGGGGGGTACCGGGGAGCTGTTTTTT.

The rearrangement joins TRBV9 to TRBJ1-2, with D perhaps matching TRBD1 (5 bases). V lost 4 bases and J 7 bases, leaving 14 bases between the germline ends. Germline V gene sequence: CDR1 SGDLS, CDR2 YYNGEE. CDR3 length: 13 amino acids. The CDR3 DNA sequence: TGTGCCAGCAGCCCCAGAGGGAGGGGTGGCTACACCTTC. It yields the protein CASSPRGRGGYTF.

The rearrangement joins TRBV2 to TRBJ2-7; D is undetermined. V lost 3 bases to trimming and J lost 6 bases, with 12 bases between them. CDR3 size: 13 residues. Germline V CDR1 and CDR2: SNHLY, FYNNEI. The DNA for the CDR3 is TGTGCCAGCAGTGAGCCCTTTGGGGTCGAGCAGTACTTC. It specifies CASSEPFGVEQYF.

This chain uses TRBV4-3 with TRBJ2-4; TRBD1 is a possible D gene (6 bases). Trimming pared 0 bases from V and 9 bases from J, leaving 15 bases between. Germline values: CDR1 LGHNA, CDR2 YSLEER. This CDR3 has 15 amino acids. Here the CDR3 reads CASSQDQAGVGIQYF. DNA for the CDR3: TGCGCCAGCAGCCAAGATCAAGCAGGGGTGGGCATTCAGTACTTC.

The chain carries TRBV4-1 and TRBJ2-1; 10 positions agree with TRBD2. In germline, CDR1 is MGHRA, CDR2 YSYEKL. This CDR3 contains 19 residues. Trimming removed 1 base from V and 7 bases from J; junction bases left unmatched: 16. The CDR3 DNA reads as TGCGCCAGCAGCCAAGGCTCCCTACTAGCGGGGTTAAAGAAGAATGAGCAGTTCTTC. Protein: CASSQGSLLAGLKKNEQFF.

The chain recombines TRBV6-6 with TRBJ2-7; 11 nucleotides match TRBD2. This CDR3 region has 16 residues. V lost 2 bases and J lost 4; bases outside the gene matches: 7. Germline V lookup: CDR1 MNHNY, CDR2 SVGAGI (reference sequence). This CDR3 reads CASSYPLAGGPYEQYF. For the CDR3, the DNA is TGTGCCAGCAGTTACCCGTTAGCGGGAGGGCCGTACGAGCAGTACTTC.